Shown below are 5 T cell receptor beta chains from a single sample sequenced in a study of vaccination and CD4 T cells after COVID-19. Their antigens remain unidentified. As to treatment: 10-day PBMC culture with coronavirus spike peptide pools or control peptides (ViraFEST assay). The Oncomine TCR Beta short-read assay sequenced DNA from cultured CD4+ T cells. MiXCR, applied by TCRdb to the PCR reads, yields one record per CDR3 protein. The data show some 20,000 distinct CDR3 sequences, 44% seen once. The sequences come from CD4+ T cells from blood, cultured in vitro, collected before SARS-CoV-2 vaccination. The receptors here all came from a human donor who received a COVID-19 vaccine.

This clonotype appeared a few times. This chain joins TRBV6-5 and TRBJ1-6; D possibly corresponds to TRBD1 (5 bases). The germline CDR1 and CDR2 sequences are MNHEY and SVGAGI. V was trimmed by 1 base and J by 3 bases, leaving 19 bases between them. The CDR3 contains 19 residues. DNA for the CDR3: TGTGCCAGCAGTTACTGGGATCCGCAGGGCTCCAACTATAATTCACCCCTCCACTTT. As protein: CASSYWDPQGSNYNSPLHF.

The gene calls are TRBV20-1 and TRBJ1-4; 9 bases align to TRBD1. V lost 7 bases to trimming and J lost 4 bases; unmatched junction nucleotides: 7. The length of the CDR3 is 14 residues. Germline-derived CDR1 and CDR2 are DFQATT and SNEGSKA (reference sequence). CDR3 region: CSVLMGQGNEKLFF. DNA of the CDR3: TGCAGTGTTCTGATGGGACAGGGTAATGAAAAACTGTTTTTT.

Regarding this clonotype: This may stem from a read error, because a much larger clone lies one nucleotide away. This chain joins TRBV19 and TRBJ1-1; no clear D. The germline CDR1 and CDR2 sequences are LNHDA and SQIVND (reference sequence). V lost 3 bases to trimming and J lost 0 bases, with 5 bases between them. This CDR3 has 13 residues. CDR3 loop: CASSIILNTEAFF. In nucleotides, the CDR3 is TGTGCCAGTAGTATTATCTTGAACACTGAAGCTTTCTTT.

J is TRBJ2-4 and V is TRBV7-2, with D perhaps TRBD2 (6 bases). The CDR3 runs 16 residues. V dropped 1 base and J dropped 6 bases, with 16 bases sitting between them. The V gene's germline CDR1 is SGHTA and CDR2 FQGNSA. CDR3 protein: CASSLEPGLRGNIQYF. In DNA, the CDR3 is TGTGCCAGCAGCTTAGAGCCGGGACTTCGAGGAAACATTCAGTACTTC.

The rearrangement joins TRBV20-1 to TRBJ2-1; D remains ambiguous. Germline V gene lookup returns CDR1 DFQATT and CDR2 SNEGSKA (reference sequence). This CDR3 contains 12 residues. V gave up 1 base and J gave up 8 bases, with 9 bases separating them. The DNA of the CDR3 is TGCAGTGCTAGAGTCTCGAGCGATGAGCAGTTCTTC. This gives the protein CSARVSSDEQFF.